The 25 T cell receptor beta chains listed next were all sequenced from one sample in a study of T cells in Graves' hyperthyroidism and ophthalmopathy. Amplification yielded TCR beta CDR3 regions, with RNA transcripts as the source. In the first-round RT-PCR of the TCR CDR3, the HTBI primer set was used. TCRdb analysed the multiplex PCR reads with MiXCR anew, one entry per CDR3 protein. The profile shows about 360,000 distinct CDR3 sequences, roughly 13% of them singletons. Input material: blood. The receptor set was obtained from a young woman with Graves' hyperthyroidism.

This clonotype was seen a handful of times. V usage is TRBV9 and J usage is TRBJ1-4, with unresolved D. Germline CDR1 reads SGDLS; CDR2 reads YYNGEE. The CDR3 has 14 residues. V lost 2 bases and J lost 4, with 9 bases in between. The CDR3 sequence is CASSVGSLNEKLFF. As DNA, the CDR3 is TGTGCCAGCAGCGTCGGGTCTCTTAATGAAAAACTGTTTTTT.

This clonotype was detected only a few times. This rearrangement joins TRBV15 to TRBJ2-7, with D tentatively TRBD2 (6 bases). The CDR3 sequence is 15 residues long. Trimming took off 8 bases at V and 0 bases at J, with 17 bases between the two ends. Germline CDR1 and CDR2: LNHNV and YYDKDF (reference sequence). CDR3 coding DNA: TGTGCCACCTCATACGGAGGGGAGGTCTCCTACGAGCAGTACTTC. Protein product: CATSYGGEVSYEQYF.

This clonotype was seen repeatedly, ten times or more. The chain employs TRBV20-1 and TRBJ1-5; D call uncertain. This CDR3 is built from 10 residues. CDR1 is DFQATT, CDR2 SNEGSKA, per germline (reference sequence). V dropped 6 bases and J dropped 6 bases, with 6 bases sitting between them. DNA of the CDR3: TGCAGTGCGGAGGGTCAGCCCCAGCATTTT. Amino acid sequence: CSAEGQPQHF.

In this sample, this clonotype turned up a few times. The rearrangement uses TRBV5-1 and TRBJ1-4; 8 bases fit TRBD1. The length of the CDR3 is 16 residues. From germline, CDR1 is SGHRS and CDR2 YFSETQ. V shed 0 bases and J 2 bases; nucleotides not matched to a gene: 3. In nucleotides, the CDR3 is TGCGCCAGCAGCTTGGTGCAGGGGGCGACTAATGAAAAACTGTTTTTT. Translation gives CASSLVQGATNEKLFF.

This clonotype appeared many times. CDR3 sequence: CASSYRSGARETQYF. As DNA, the CDR3 is TGTGCCAGCAGCTATAGGTCAGGGGCGCGCGAGACCCAGTACTTC. This chain connects TRBV7-2 to TRBJ2-5; a possible D gene is TRBD1 (6 bases). Trimming removed 4 bases at V and 5 bases at J, with 17 bases between. Looked up from germline, CDR1 is SGHTA and CDR2 is FQGNSA. The CDR3 has 15 amino acids.

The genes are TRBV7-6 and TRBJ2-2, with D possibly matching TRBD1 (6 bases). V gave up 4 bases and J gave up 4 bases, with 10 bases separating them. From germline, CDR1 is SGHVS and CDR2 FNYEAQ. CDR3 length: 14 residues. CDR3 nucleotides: TGTGCCAGCAGCTCGCTGGACAGCACCGGGGAGCTGTTTTTT. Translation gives CASSSLDSTGELFF.

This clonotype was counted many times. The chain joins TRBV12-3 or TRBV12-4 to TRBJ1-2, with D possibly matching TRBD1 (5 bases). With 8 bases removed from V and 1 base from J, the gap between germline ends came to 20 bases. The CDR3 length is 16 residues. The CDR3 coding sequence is TGTGCCAGCGCTTCACCAGGACACAACTTTAACTATGGCTACACCTTC. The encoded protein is CASASPGHNFNYGYTF.

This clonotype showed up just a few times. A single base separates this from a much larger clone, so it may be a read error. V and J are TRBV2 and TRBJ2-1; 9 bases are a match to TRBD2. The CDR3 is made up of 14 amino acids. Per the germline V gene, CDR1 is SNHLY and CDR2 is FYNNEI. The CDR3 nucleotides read TGTGCCAACAGTAAGCGGGAGGCCTACAATGAGCAGTTCTTC. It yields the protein CANSKREAYNEQFF.

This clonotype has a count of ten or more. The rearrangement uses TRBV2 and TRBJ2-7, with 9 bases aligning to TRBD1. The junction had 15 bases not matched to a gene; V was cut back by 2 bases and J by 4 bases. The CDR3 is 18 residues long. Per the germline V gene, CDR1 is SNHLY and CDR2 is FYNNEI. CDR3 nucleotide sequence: TGTGCCAGCAGTGAACCTGCGGACAGGGGCGGGGGACTATACGAGCAGTACTTC. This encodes CASSEPADRGGGLYEQYF.

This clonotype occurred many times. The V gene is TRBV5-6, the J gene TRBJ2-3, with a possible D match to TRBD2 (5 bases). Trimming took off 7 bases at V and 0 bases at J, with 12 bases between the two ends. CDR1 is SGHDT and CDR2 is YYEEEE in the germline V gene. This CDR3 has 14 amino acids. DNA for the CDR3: TGTGCCAGCGTACCGGGGTATAGCACAGATACGCAGTATTTT. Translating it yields CASVPGYSTDTQYF.

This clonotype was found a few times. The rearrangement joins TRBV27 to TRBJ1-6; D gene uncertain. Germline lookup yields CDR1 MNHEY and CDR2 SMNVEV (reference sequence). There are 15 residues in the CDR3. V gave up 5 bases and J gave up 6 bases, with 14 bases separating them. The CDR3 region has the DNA TGTGCCAGCAGTGCCCGGTCCTTAACTAATTCACCCCTCCACTTT. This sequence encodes CASSARSLTNSPLHF.

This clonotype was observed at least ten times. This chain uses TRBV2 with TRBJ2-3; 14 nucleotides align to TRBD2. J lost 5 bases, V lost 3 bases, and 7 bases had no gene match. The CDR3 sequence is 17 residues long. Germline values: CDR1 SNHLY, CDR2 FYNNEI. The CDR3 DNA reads TGTGCCAGCAGTGAGGGGACTAGCGGGAGTGCTGTAGATACGCAGTATTTT. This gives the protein CASSEGTSGSAVDTQYF.

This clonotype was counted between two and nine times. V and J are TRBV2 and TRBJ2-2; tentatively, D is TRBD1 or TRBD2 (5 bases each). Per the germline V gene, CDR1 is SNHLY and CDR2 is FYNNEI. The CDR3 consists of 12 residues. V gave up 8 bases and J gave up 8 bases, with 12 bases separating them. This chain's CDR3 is CASDEGRGELFF. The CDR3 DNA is TGTGCCAGCGACGAGGGGCGGGGGGAGCTGTTTTTT.

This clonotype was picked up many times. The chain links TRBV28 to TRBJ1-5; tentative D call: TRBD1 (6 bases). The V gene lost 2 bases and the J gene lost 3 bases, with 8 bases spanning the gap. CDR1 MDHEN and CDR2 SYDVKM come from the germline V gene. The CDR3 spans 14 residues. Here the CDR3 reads CASSLGDTNQPQHF. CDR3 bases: TGTGCCAGCAGTTTAGGGGACACCAATCAGCCCCAGCATTTT.

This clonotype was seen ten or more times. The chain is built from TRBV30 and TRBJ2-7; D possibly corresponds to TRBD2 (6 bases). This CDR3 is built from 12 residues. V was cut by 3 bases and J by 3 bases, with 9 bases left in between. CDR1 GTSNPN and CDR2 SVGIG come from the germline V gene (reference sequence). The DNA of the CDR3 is TGTGCCTGGAGCGGGAGTCTCTACGAGCAGTACTTC. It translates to CAWSGSLYEQYF.

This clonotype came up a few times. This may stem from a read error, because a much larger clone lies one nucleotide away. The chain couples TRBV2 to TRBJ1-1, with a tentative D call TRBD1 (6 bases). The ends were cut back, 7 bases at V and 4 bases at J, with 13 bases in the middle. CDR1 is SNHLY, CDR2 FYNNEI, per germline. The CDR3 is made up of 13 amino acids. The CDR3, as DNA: TGTGCCAGCAAAGGCGACAGGAGCACTGAAGCTTTCTTT. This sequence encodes CASKGDRSTEAFF.

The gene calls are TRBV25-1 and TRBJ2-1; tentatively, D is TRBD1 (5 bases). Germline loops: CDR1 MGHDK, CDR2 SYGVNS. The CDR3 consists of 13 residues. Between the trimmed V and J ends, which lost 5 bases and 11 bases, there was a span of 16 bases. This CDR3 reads CASSPTHQGQQFF. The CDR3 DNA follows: TGTGCCAGCAGTCCAACCCATCAGGGTCAGCAGTTCTTC. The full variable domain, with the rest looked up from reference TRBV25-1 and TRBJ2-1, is EADIYQTPRYLVIGTGKKITLECSQTMGHDKMYWYQQDPGMELHLIHYSYGVNSTEKGDLSSESTVSRIRTEHFPLTLESARPSHTSQYLCASSPTHQGQQFFGPGTRLTVL.

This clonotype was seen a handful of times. The DNA for the CDR3 is TGCAGCGTTGTTTTCGAAGGGGCCGGCAAAAACATTCAGTACTTC. Translating gives CSVVFEGAGKNIQYF. J is TRBJ2-4 and V is TRBV29-1; weak D call: TRBD1 (5 bases). The germline CDR1 and CDR2 sequences are SQVTM and ANQGSEA. Deletions cut 4 bases from V and 3 bases from J, with 16 bases between. This CDR3 region has 15 residues.

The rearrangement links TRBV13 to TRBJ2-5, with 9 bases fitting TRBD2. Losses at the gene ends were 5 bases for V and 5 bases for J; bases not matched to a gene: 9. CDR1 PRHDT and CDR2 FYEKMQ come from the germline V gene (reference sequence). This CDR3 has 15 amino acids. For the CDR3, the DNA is TGTGCCAGCAGCCTACGGACTAGCGAAATTGAGACCCAGTACTTC. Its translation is CASSLRTSEIETQYF.

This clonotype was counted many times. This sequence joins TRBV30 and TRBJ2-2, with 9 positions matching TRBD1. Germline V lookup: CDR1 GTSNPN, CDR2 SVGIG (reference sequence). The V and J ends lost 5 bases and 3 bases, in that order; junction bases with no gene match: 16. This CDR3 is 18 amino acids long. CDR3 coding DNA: TGTGCCTGGGGTAGCTTTCTCCGGGACAGGGATTACACCGGGGAGCTGTTTTTT. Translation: CAWGSFLRDRDYTGELFF. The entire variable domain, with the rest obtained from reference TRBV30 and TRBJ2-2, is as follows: SQTIHQWPATLVQPVGSPLSLECTVEGTSNPNLYWYRQAAGRGLQLLFYSVGIGQISSEVPQNLSASRPQDRQFILSSKKLLLSDSGFYLCAWGSFLRDRDYTGELFFGEGSRLTVL.

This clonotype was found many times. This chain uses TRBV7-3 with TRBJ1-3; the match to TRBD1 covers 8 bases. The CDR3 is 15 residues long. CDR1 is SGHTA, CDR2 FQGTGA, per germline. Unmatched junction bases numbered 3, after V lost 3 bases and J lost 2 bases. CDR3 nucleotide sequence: TGTGCCAGCAGCTTGTCGACAGGGGCTGGAAACACCATATATTTT. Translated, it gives CASSLSTGAGNTIYF.

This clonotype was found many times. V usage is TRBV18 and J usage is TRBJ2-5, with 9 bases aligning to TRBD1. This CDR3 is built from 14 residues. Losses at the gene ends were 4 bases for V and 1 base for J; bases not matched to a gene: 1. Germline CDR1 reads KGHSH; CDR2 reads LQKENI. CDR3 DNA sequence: TGTGCCAGCTCACGGGACAGGGTCCAAGAGACCCAGTACTTC. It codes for CASSRDRVQETQYF.

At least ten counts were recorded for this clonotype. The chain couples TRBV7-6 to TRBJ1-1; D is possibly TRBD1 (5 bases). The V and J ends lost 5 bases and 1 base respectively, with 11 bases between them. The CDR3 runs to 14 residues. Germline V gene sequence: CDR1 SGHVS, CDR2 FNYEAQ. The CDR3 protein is CASSPQGANTEAFF. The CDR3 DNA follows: TGTGCCAGCAGCCCCCAAGGGGCGAACACTGAAGCTTTCTTT.

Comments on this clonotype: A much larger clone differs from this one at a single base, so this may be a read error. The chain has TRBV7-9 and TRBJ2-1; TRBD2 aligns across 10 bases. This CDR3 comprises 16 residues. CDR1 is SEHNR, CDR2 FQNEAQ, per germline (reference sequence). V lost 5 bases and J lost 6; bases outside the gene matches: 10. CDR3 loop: CASSNSGGQGLNEQFF. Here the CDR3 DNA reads TGTGCCAGCAGCAATAGCGGGGGGCAAGGGCTCAATGAGCAGTTCTTC. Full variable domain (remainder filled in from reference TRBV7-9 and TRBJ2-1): DTGVSQNPRHKITKRGQNVTFRCDPISEHNRLYWYRQTLGQGPEFLTYFQNEAQLEKSRLLSDRFSAERPKGSFSTLEIQRTEQGDSAMYLCASSNSGGQGLNEQFFGPGTRLTVL.

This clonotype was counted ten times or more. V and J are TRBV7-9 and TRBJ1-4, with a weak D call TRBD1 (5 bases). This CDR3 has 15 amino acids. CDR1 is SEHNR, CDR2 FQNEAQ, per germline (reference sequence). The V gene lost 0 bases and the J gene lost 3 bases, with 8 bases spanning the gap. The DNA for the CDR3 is TGTGCCAGCAGCTTAGCTGGACATTCTAATGAAAAACTGTTTTTT. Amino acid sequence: CASSLAGHSNEKLFF.